The sequence of this T cell receptor beta chain was determined in a study of blood T cell repertoires in COVID-19. Study summary: From the United States, Italy and Spain came samples of acute and convalescent COVID-19. PBMCs, B-cell-depleted T cells, or T cells provided the cDNA or gDNA that made up the material.

Followed longitudinally, the Seattle patients had been enrolled during active infection. As handled by the study authors: Reference gene primer amplification gave nucleated cell count estimates. The assay was immunoSEQ multiplex PCR, and TCRdb's table has in-frame clones only and misses some. D and trimming come from the DNA, and the V and J calls and clone size come from that table. The sample lists 200,000 or so clones, roughly 76% occurring once. V lost 6 bases, J lost 9 bases, and 9 bases lay in between. This CDR3 has 11 residues. Looked up from germline, CDR1 is MDHEN and CDR2 is SYDVKM. This receptor was identified in a woman aged 80 or older with COVID-19, enrolled during active disease. The V gene is TRBV28, the J gene TRBJ2-1, with D possibly being TRBD2 (5 bases). Sequenced sample: peripheral blood. The CDR3 coding sequence is TGTGCCAGCAGGGACCGGGGTGAGCAGTTCTTC. Translated: CASRDRGEQFF.